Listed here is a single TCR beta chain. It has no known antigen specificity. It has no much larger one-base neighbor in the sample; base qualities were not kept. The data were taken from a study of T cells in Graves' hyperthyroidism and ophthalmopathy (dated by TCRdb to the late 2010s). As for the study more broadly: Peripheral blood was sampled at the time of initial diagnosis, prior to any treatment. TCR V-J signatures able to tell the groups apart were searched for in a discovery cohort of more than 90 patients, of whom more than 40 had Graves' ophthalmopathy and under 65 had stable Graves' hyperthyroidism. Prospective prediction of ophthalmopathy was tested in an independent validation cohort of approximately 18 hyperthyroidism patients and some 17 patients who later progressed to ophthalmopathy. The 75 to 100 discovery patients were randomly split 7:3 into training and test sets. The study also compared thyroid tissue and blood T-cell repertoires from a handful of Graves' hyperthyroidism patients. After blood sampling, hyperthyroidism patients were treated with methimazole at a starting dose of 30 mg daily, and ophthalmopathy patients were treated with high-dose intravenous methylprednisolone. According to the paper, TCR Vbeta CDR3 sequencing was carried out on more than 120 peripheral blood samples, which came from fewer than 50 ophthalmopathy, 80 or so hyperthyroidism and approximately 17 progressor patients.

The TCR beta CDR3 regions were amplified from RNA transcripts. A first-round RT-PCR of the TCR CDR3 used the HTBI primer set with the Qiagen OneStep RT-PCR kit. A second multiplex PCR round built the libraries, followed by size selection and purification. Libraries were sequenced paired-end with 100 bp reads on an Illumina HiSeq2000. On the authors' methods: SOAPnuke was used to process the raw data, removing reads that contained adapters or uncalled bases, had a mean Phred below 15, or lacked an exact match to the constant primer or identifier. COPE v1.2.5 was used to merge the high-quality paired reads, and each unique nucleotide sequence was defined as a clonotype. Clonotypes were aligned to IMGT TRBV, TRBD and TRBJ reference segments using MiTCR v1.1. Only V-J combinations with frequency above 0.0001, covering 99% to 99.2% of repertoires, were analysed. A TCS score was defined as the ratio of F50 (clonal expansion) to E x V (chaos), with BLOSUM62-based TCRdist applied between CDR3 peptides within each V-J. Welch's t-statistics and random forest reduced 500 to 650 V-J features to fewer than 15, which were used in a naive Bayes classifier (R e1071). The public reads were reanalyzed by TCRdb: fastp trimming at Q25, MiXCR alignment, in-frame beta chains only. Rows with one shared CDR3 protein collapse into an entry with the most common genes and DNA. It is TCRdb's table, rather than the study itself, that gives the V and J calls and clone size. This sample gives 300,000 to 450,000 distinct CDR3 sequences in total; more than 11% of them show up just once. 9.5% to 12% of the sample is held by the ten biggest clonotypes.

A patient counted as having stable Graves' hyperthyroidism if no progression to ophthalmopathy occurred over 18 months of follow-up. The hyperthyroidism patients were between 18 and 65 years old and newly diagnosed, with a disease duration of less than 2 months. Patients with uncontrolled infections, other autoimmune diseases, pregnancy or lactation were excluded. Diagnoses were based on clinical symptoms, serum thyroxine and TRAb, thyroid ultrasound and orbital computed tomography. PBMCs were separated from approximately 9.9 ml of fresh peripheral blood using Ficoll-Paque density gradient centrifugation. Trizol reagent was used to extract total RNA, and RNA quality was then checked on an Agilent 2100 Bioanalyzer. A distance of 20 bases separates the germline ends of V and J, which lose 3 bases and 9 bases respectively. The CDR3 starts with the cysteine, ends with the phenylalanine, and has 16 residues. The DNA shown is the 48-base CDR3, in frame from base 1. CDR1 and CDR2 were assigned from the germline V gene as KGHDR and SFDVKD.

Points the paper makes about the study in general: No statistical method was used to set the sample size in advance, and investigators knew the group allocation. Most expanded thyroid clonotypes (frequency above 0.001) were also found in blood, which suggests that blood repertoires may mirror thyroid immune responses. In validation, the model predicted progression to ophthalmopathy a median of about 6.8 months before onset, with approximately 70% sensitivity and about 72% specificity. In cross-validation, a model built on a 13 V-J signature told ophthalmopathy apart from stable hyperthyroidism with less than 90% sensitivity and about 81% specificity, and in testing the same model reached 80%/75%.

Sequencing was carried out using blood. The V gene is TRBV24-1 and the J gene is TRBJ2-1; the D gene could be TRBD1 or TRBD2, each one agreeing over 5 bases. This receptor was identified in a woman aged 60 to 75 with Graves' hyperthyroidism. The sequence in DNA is TGTGCCACCAGTGATCCCGGGGCAGGTGGATCTGGTGAGCAGTTCTTC. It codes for CATSDPGAGGSGEQFF.